Listed below are T cell receptor beta chains from one sample, sequenced in a study of blood T cell repertoires in COVID-19. The table came from immunoSEQ multiplex PCR; TCRdb's copy has only in-frame clones and leaves some out. This sample carries about 360,000 clones, 70% to 90% of them seen once, and the ten largest clones take approximately 2.1%. Sequenced: PBMCs or T cells enriched from blood (not recorded which). Receptors were obtained from a woman in her thirties or forties with acute COVID-19. Both conserved end residues are part of each CDR3. The order of the fields is clone size, D gene, J gene, V gene, CDR3 protein, CDR3 DNA. A D gene is named only where the DNA matches it firmly. Size is stated for part of the rows, as once, few or many counts, or as a class when the clone is expanded.

.	.	TRBJ2-1	TRBV5-1	CASSLGDKRYNEQFF	TGCGCCAGCAGCTTGGGGGACAAACGCTACAATGAGCAGTTCTTC
.	.	TRBJ2-5	TRBV7-9	CASTPGMITQETQYF	TGTGCCAGCACCCCGGGTATGATTACGCAAGAGACCCAGTACTTC
once	.	TRBJ2-3	TRBV18	CASTRGSDTDTQYF	TGTGCCAGCACAAGGGGGTCTGACACAGATACGCAGTATTTT
.	.	TRBJ1-3	TRBV6-1	CASSEVWGAGNTIYF	TGTGCCAGCAGTGAAGTTTGGGGAGCTGGAAACACCATATATTTT
.	TRBD1	TRBJ1-2	TRBV3-1/TRBV3-2	CASSARTGGDGYTF	TGTGCCAGCAGCGCCAGAACAGGGGGCGATGGCTACACCTTC
.	TRBD2	TRBJ2-5	TRBV12-5	CASGSTSGGAPETQYF	TGTGCTAGTGGCTCTACTAGCGGGGGGGCCCCAGAGACCCAGTACTTC
.	TRBD1	TRBJ1-5	TRBV19	CASIAPGQTSNQPQHF	TGTGCCAGTATCGCCCCGGGACAGACCAGCAATCAGCCCCAGCATTTT
.	.	TRBJ2-2	TRBV6-2/TRBV6-3	CASSYKGITGELFF	TGTGCCAGCAGTTATAAGGGGATCACCGGGGAGCTGTTTTTT
.	TRBD1	TRBJ1-5	TRBV24-1	CATSGTGDNQPQHF	TGTGCCACCTCCGGGACAGGGGACAATCAGCCCCAGCATTTT
.	.	TRBJ2-7	TRBV5-4	CASGPGVGAYEQYF	TGTGCCAGCGGACCTGGCGTGGGAGCCTACGAGCAGTACTTC
.	TRBD1	TRBJ1-2	TRBV14	CASSQVGSGGHGYTF	TGTGCCAGCAGCCAAGTAGGTTCAGGGGGTCATGGCTACACCTTC
few	TRBD2	TRBJ2-3	TRBV7-8	CASSLGTGGLDTQYF	TGTGCCAGCAGCTTAGGGACGGGGGGTTTGGATACGCAGTATTTT
.	.	TRBJ1-1	TRBV3-1/TRBV3-2	CASSQANLNTEAFF	TGTGCCAGCAGCCAAGCAAACTTGAACACTGAAGCTTTCTTT
.	.	TRBJ2-6	TRBV7-2	CASSPALWAAGANVLTF	TGTGCCAGCAGCCCGGCCCTATGGGCCGCTGGGGCCAACGTCCTGACTTTC
.	TRBD2	TRBJ2-5	TRBV7-2	CASSLGTRSETQYF	TGTGCCAGCAGCTTAGGGACTAGGTCTGAGACCCAGTACTTC
.	TRBD1	TRBJ1-4	TRBV4-1	CASSQTWTGWVVKLFF	TGCGCCAGCAGCCAGACTTGGACAGGGTGGGTTGTAAAACTGTTTTTT
.	.	TRBJ1-2	TRBV6-1	CASSELPGLGGYGYTF	TGTGCCAGCAGTGAACTCCCCGGACTAGGAGGGTATGGCTACACCTTC
.	TRBD1	TRBJ2-1	TRBV5-1	CASSPSYGQGRGNEQFF	TGCGCCAGCAGCCCCTCTTACGGACAGGGGAGAGGGAATGAGCAGTTCTTC
.	.	TRBJ2-1	TRBV20-1	CSARGDEQFF	TGCAGTGCTAGAGGAGATGAGCAGTTCTTC
.	.	TRBJ2-3	TRBV29-1	CSVHLSPETQYF	TGCAGCGTCCATCTCTCGCCAGAAACGCAGTATTTT